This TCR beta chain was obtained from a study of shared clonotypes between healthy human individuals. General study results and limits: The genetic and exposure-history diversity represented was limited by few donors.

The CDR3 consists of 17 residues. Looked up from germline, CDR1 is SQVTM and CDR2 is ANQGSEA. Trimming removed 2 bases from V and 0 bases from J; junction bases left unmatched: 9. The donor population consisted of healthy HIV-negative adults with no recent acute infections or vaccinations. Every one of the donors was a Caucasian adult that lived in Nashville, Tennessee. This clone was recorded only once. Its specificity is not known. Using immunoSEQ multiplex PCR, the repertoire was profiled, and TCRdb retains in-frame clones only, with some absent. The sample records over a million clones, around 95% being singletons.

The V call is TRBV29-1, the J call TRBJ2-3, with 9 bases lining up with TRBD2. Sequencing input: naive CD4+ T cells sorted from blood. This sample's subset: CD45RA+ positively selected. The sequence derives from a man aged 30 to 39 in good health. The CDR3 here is CSVESGGREGSTDTQYF. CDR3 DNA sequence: TGCAGCGTTGAAAGTGGCGGGAGGGAAGGTAGCACAGATACGCAGTATTTT.